This TCR beta chain is drawn from a study of shared clonotypes between healthy human individuals. Using immunoSEQ multiplex PCR, the repertoire was profiled, and TCRdb retains in-frame clones only, with some absent. This table has some 2,100,000 clones, more than 90% appearing once. The CDR3 has 15 residues. Germline V gene lookup returns CDR1 MRHNA and CDR2 SNTAGT. V dropped 6 bases and J dropped 0; count of bases not matched to a gene: 6. The TCR comes from a man between 18 and 29 years old in good health. Sequenced: naive CD4+ T cells sorted from blood. The sample's subset: CD45RA+ positively selected. This chain connects TRBV6-4 to TRBJ2-3; TRBD1 matches 7 bases. The CDR3 loop is CASRQGQSSTDTQYF. The CDR3 bases are TGTGCCAGCAGGCAGGGACAGTCAAGCACAGATACGCAGTATTTT.